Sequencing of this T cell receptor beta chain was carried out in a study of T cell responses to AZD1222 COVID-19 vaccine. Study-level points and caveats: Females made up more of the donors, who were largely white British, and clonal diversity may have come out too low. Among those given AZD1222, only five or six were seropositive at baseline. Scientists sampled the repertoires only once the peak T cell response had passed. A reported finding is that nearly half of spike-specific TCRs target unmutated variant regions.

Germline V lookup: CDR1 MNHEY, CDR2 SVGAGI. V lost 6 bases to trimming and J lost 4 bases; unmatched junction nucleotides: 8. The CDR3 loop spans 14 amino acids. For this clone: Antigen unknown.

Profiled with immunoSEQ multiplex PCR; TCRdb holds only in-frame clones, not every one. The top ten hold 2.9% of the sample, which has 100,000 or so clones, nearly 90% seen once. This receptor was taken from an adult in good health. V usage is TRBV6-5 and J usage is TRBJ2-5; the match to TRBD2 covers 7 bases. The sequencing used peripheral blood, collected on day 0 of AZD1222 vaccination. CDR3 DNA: TGTGCCAGCAGCCGCACGGGACTAACAGAGACCCAGTACTTC. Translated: CASSRTGLTETQYF.